These T cell receptor beta chains were read from a single sample in a study of blood T cells in healthy people across ages. TCRdb re-analysed the 5' RACE reads in MiXCR, keeping a single row per CDR3 protein. Seen here are about 680,000 distinct CDR3 sequences, approximately 50% observed once, and the top ten hold under 35%. Sequencing input: blood. The receptors derive from a woman in her sixties in good health. Both conserved end residues are part of each CDR3. Clone size is shown for a subset of rows, as once, few, many or a class of expanded clone.

clone_size | v_call | cdr3_aa
NA | TRBV12-3/TRBV12-4 | CASSKVQGASKNIQYF
once | TRBV7-3 | CASSLFMRSEAFF
NA | TRBV9 | CASSSWDRVDEKLSF
NA | TRBV10-3 | CAISDDRGAYNEQFF
NA | TRBV28 | CASTVAGGLYEQYF
NA | TRBV7-2 | CASSLSSTSGTLTIF
NA | TRBV15 | CATSRVRDEQFF
NA | TRBV2 | CASSEGRQRSYEQYF
NA | TRBV7-2 | CASSANKGGVETQYF
once | TRBV7-8 | CASSPRNRNYGYTF
many | TRBV11-2 | CASSLDSIGWDTQYF
few | TRBV20-1 | CSPALAGAVYEQYF
NA | TRBV20-1 | CSALSGSSYNEQYF
NA | TRBV9 | CASSEEITDTQYF
NA | TRBV5-1 | CASSPQGQRDTQYF
NA | TRBV24-1 | CATSESGTSGSYAETQYF
NA | TRBV5-1 | CASSLRGDPGANGYTF
few | TRBV6-5 | CASSSTSGEGETQYF
NA | TRBV29-1 | CSVLGDGVSEKLFF
NA | TRBV11-3 | CASSQSAVYEQYF